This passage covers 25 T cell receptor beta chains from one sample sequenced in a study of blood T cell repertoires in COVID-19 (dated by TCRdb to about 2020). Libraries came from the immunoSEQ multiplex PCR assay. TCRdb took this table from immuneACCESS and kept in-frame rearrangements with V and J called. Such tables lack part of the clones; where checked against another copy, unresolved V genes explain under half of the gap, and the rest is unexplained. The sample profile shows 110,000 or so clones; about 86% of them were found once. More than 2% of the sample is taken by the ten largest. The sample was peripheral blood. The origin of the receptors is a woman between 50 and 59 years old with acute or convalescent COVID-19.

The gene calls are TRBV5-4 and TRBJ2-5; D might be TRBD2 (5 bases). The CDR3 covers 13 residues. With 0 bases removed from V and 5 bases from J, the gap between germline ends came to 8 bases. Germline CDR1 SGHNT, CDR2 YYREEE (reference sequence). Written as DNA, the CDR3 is TGTGCCAGCAGCTTGGGGACTGGTGAGACCCAGTACTTC. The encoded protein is CASSLGTGETQYF. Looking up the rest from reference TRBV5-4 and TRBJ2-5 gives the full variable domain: ETGVTQSPTHLIKTRGQQVTLRCSSQSGHNTVSWYQQALGQGPQFIFQYYREEENGRGNFPPRFSGLQFPNYSSELNVNALELDDSALYLCASSLGTGETQYFGPGTRLLVL.

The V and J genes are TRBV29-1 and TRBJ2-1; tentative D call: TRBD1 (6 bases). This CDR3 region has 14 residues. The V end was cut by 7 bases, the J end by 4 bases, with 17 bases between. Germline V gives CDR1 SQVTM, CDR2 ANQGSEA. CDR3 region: CSASGQRPYNEQFF. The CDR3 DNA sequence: TGCAGCGCCTCGGGACAAAGACCATACAATGAGCAGTTCTTC.

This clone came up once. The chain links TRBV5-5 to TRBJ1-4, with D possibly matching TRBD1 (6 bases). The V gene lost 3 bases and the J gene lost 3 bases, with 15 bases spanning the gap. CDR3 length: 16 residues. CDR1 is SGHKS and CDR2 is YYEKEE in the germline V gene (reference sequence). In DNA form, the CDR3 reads TGTGCCAGCAGCTATCGTCGGGACAACCCTAATGAAAAACTGTTTTTT. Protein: CASSYRRDNPNEKLFF.

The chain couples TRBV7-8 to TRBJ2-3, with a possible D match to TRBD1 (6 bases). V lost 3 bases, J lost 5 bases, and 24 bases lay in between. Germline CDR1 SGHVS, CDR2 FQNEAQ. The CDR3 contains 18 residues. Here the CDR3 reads CASSFPTQDSSSKDTQYF. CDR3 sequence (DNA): TGTGCCAGCAGCTTCCCGACCCAGGACAGTTCATCCAAAGATACGCAGTATTTT.

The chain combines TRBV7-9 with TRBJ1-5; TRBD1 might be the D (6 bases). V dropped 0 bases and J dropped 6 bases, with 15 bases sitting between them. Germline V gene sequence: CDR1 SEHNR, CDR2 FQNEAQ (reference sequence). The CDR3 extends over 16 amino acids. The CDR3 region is CASSLAGTTSRQPQHF. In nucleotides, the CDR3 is TGTGCCAGCAGCTTAGCCGGGACAACCAGCCGTCAGCCCCAGCATTTT.

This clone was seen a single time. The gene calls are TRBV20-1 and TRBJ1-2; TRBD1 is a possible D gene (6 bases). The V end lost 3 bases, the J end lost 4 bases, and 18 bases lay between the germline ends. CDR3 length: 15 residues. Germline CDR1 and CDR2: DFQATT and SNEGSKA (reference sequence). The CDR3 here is CSASIIQGGPYGYTF. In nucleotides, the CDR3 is TGCAGTGCTAGTATAATACAGGGTGGGCCCTATGGCTACACCTTC.

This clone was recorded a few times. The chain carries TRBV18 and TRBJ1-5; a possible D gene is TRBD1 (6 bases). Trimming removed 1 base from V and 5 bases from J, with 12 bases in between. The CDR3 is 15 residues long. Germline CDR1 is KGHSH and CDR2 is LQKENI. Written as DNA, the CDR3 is TGTGCCAGCTCACCACTCGGGACAAAAGATCAGCCCCAGCATTTT. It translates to CASSPLGTKDQPQHF.

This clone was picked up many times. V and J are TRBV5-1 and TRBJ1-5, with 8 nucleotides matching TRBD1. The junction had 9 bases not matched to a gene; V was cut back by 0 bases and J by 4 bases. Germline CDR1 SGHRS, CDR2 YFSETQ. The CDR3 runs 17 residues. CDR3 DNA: TGCGCCAGCAGCTTGGCCCCATCGACAGGGGCAAATCAGCCCCAGCATTTT. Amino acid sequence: CASSLAPSTGANQPQHF.

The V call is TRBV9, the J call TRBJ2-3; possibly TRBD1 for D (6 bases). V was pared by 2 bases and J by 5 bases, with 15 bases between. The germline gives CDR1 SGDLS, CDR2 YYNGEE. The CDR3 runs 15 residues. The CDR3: CASSVRGRSIDTQYF. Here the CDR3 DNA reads TGTGCCAGCAGCGTCAGGGGACGGTCAATAGATACGCAGTATTTT.

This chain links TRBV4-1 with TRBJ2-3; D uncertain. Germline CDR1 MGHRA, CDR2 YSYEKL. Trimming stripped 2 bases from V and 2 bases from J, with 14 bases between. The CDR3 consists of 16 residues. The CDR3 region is CASSQLVRIPTDTQYF. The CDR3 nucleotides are TGCGCCAGCAGCCAACTCGTGCGGATACCCACAGATACGCAGTATTTT.

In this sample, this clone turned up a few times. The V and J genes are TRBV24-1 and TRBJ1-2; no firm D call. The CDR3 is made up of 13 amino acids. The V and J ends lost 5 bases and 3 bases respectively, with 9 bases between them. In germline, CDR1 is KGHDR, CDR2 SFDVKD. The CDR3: CATSGTGDYGYTF. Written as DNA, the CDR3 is TGTGCCACCAGTGGTACCGGGGACTATGGCTACACCTTC.

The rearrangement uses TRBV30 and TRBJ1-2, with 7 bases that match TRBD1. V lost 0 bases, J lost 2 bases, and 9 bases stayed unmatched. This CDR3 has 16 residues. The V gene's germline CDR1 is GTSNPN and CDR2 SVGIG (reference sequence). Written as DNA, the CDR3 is TGTGCCTGGAGTGTACGTCGGGACAGTCTAAACTATGGCTACACCTTC. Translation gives CAWSVRRDSLNYGYTF.

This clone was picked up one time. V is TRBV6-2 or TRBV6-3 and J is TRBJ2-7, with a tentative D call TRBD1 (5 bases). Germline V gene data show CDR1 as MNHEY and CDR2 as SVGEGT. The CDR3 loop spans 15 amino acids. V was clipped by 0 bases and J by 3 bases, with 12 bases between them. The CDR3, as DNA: TGTGCCAGCAGTTACTCGGCAGGGAATGTCTACGAGCAGTACTTC. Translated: CASSYSAGNVYEQYF.

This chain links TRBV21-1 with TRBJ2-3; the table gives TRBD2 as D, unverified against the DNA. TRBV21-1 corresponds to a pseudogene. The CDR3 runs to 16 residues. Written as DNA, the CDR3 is TGTGCCAGCAGCACTTCTAGCGGGGGGTCCACAGATACGCAGTATTTT. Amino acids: CASSTSSGGSTDTQYF.

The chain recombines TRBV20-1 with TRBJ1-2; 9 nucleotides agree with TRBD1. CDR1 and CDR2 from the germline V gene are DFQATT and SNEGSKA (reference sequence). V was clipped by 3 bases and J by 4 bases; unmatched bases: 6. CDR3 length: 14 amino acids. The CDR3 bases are TGCAGTGCTAGTAGGGACAGGGCCCTCTATGGCTACACCTTC. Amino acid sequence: CSASRDRALYGYTF.

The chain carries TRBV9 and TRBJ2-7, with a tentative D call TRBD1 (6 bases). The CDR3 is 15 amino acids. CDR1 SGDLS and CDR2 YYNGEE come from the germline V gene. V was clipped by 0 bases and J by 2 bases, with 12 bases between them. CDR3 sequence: CASSVGARGPYEQYF. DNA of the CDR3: TGTGCCAGCAGCGTAGGGGCCAGGGGTCCCTACGAGCAGTACTTC.

The CDR3 loop is CASSVGLGVNTEAFF. The DNA for the CDR3 is TGTGCCAGCAGCGTAGGACTAGGAGTGAACACTGAAGCTTTCTTT. The chain combines TRBV9 with TRBJ1-1; no reliable D call. The CDR3 runs 15 residues. The ends were cut back, 0 bases at V and 0 bases at J, with 9 bases in the middle. Germline assignment: CDR1 SGDLS and CDR2 YYNGEE.

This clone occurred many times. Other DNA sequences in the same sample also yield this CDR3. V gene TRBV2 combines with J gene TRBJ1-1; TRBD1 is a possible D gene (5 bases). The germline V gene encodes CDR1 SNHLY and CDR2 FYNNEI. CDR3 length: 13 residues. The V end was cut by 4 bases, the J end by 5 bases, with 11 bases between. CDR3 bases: TGTGCCAGCAGTGCGGAGGGGCGGACTGAAGCTTTCTTT. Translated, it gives CASSAEGRTEAFF.

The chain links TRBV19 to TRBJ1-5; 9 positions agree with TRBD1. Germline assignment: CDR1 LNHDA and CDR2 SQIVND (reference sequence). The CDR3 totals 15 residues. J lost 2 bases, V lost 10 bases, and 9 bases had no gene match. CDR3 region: CATRQGERGNQPQHF. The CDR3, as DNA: TGTGCCACCCGACAGGGGGAGCGGGGCAATCAGCCCCAGCATTTT.

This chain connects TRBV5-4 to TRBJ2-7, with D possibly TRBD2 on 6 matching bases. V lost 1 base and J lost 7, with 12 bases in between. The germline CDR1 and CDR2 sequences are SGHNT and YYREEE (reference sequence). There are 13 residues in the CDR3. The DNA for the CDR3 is TGTGCCAGCAGCTTGCCTAGCGAGGGGGAGCAGTACTTC. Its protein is CASSLPSEGEQYF.

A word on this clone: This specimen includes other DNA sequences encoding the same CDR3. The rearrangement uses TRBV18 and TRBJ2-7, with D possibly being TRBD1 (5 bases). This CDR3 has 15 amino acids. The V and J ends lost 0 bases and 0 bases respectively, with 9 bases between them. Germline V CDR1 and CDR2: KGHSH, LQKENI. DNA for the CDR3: TGTGCCAGCTCACCACCTACAGGAAGCTCCTACGAGCAGTACTTC. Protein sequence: CASSPPTGSSYEQYF. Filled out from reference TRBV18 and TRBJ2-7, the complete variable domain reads NAGVMQNPRHLVRRRGQEARLRCSPMKGHSHVYWYRQLPEEGLKFMVYLQKENIIDESGMPKERFSAEFPKEGPSILRIQQVVRGDSAAYFCASSPPTGSSYEQYFGPGTRLTVT.

The CDR3 spells CATSDPSGKAGTQYF. CDR3 bases: TGTGCCACCAGTGATCCTAGCGGGAAGGCAGGGACCCAGTACTTC. V usage is TRBV24-1 and J usage is TRBJ2-5; TRBD2 matches at 9 bases. The V and J ends lost 3 bases and 7 bases, in that order; junction bases with no gene match: 8. Germline values: CDR1 KGHDR, CDR2 SFDVKD. The CDR3 sequence is 15 residues long.

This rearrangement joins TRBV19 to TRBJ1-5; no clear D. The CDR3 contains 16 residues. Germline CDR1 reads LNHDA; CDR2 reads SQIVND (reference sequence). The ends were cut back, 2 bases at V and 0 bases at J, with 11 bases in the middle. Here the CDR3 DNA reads TGTGCCAGTAGTATATTTCGTAGTTATAGCAATCAGCCCCAGCATTTT. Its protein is CASSIFRSYSNQPQHF.

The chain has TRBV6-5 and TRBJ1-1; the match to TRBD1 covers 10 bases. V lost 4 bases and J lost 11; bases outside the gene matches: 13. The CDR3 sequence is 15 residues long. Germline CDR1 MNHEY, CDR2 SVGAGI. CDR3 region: CASSSSRTGGLTAFF. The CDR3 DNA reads TGTGCCAGCAGTTCCTCCCGGACAGGGGGGCTTACTGCTTTCTTT.

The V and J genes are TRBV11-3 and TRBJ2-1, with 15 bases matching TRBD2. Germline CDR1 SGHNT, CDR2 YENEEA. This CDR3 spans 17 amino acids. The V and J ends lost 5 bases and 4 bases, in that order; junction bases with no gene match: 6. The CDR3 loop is CASSPGTSGRPYNEQFF. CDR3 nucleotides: TGTGCCAGCAGCCCAGGGACTAGCGGGAGGCCTTACAATGAGCAGTTCTTC.